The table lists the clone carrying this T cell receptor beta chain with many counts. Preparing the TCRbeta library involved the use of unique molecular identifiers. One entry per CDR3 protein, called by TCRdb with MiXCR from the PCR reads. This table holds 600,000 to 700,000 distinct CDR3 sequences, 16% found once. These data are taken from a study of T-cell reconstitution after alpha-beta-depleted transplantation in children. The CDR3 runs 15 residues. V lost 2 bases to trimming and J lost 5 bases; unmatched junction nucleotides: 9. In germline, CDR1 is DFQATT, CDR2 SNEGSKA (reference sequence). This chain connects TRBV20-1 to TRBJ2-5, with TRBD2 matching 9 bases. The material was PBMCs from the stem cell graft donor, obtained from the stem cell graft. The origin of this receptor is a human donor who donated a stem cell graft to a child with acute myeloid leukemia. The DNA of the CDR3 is TGCAGTGCTAGAAAGCGGGGGGTCCCGGGGGAGACCCAGTACTTC. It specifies CSARKRGVPGETQYF.